Listed below are T cell receptor beta chains from one sample, sequenced in a study of blood T cell repertoires in COVID-19. Data came from immunoSEQ multiplex PCR; TCRdb stores just in-frame clones and leaves some out. The sample lists approximately 190,000 clones; roughly nine tenths were seen once. The sequenced material came from PBMCs or T cells enriched from blood (not recorded which). The source is a woman in her 40s in a cohort exposed to, infected with or recovered from COVID-19 (not recorded which). Both conserved end residues are trimmed from each CDR3. D genes are given only for firm matches.

TRBD2 TRBJ2-2 TRBV7-6 ASSFLAGGHRSGELF
NA TRBJ2-6 TRBV4-3 ASSQDPPGANVLT
TRBD1 TRBJ1-2 TRBV19 ASSMWDRARNYGYT
NA TRBJ1-4 TRBV6-5 ASSYGQYNEKLF
NA TRBJ1-1 TRBV13 ASSLSQGMNTEAF
NA TRBJ2-3 TRBV10-2 ASSEWGDRTDTQY
TRBD2 TRBJ2-3 TRBV11-2 ASSFGGGRADTQY
TRBD2 TRBJ2-5 TRBV13 ASSFRTSGSRETQY
NA TRBJ2-7 TRBV18 ASSPKEGTYEQY
NA TRBJ2-3 TRBV13 ASSVMFRRAPDTQY
NA TRBJ1-2 TRBV7-9 ASSLVGQNYGYT
TRBD1 TRBJ2-1 TRBV7-8 ASSIGQAKYNEQF
TRBD2 TRBJ2-3 TRBV6-5 ASLAGGPGTDTQY
NA TRBJ2-3 TRBV6-5 ASTPAGSTDTQY
TRBD1 TRBJ1-3 TRBV11-2 ASSLEQGSGNTIY
TRBD1 TRBJ1-4 TRBV6-5 ASSYMDRGEEKLF
NA TRBJ2-7 TRBV7-6 ASSLGLRNEQY
NA TRBJ1-1 TRBV4-2 ASSHVQVSNTEAF
TRBD1 TRBJ1-2 TRBV4-3 ASSQEQGDVYGYT
NA TRBJ2-2 TRBV3-1/TRBV3-2 ASSQDPLPGSSSGELF
TRBD2 TRBJ2-7 TRBV27 ASAWRGVYEQY
NA TRBJ1-3 TRBV19 ASSIQTGLSSGNTIY
TRBD2 TRBJ2-5 TRBV10-1 ASSPTSGLALETQY
NA TRBJ1-4 TRBV4-1 ASSQDLEKLF
TRBD1 TRBJ1-1 TRBV9 ASSIDRGDEAF
NA TRBJ1-2 TRBV6-1 ASSERPGDYGYT
NA TRBJ2-7 TRBV21-1 ASSANRDIDYEQY
NA TRBJ1-5 TRBV28 ASTLGGGGRVAQPQH
TRBD1 TRBJ2-7 TRBV7-6 ASSPGTGGYEQY
TRBD1 TRBJ2-7 TRBV7-9 ASSSTGTGINEQY
NA TRBJ1-6 TRBV4-1 ASSQGGDNSPLH
NA TRBJ2-7 TRBV7-2 ASSLYQGSYEQY
NA TRBJ2-1 TRBV12-5 ASGLSYPGSESYNEQF
NA TRBJ2-7 TRBV5-1 ASSLGATGAYEQY
TRBD1 TRBJ2-3 TRBV7-2 ASSLDRGVDTQY
NA TRBJ1-1 TRBV6-1 ASSVLVAEVNTEAF
NA TRBJ1-1 TRBV7-2 ASSFRALPPVNTEAF
TRBD2 TRBJ2-7 TRBV13 ASSLHGTSGYEQY
NA TRBJ1-1 TRBV6-5 ASSYSARNTEAF
TRBD1 TRBJ1-1 TRBV11-2 ASSLGSGQGDTEAF
NA TRBJ2-3 TRBV18 ASSPLDPDTQY
TRBD1 TRBJ1-2 TRBV2 AIQQGISDGYT
NA TRBJ1-5 TRBV7-2 ASSLGPRGPNQPQH
TRBD1 TRBJ1-6 TRBV10-1 ASILGDRGSPLH
TRBD1 TRBJ2-1 TRBV19 ASSRKGQVNEQF
NA TRBJ2-5 TRBV5-1 ASSLAGSQAETQY
NA TRBJ2-2 TRBV12-1 ASSSPGKDTGELF
TRBD1 TRBJ1-5 TRBV7-8 ASSIRTGVNQPQH
NA TRBJ1-2 TRBV25-1 ATGQTLGYGYT
NA TRBJ2-7 TRBV5-4 ASSLKGSHEQY
TRBD1 TRBJ2-3 TRBV6-2/TRBV6-3 ASSYGQGASDTQY
TRBD1 TRBJ1-2 TRBV10-3 AISDLGQGANYGYT
TRBD2 TRBJ2-2 TRBV9 ASRGTSERGATGELF